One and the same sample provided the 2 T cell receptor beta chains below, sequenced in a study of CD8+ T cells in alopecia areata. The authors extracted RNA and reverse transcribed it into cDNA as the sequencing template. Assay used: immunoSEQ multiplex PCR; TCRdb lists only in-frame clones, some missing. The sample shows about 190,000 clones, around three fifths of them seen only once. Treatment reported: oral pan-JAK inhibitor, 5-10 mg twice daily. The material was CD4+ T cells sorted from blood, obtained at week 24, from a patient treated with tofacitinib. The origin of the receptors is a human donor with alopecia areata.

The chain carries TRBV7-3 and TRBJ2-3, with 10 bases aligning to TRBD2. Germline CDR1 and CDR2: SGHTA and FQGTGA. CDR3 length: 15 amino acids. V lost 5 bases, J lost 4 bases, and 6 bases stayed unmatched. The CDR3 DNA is TGTGCCAGCAGCCCTGCTAGCGGGGGACCAGATACGCAGTATTTT. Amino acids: CASSPASGGPDTQYF.

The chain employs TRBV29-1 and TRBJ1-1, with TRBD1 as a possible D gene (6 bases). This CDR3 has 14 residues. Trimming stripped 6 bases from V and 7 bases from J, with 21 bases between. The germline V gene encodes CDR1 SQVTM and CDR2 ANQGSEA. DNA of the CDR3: TGCAGCGTCCGGGGGCTGTGGGACAACGATGAAGCTTTCTTT. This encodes CSVRGLWDNDEAFF.